Below are 7 T cell receptor beta chains sequenced from a single sample in a study of blood T cell repertoires in COVID-19. TCRdb's copy holds only in-frame clones and misses some; the assay was immunoSEQ multiplex PCR. The profile shows around 400,000 clones, just under 90% of them singletons. Material for sequencing was PBMCs or T cells enriched from blood (not recorded which). Receptors were obtained from a woman aged 30 to 39 who had recovered from COVID-19.

The chain has TRBV2 and TRBJ1-6; 10 bases align to TRBD1. The CDR3 has 13 amino acids. J gave up 7 bases and V 9 bases, and 3 bases lay outside the gene matches. From germline, CDR1 is SNHLY and CDR2 FYNNEI. This chain's CDR3 is CASGQGENSPLHF. The DNA of the CDR3 is TGTGCCAGTGGACAGGGGGAGAATTCACCCCTCCACTTT.

The genes are TRBV28 and TRBJ2-7; D is unclear. The V gene's germline CDR1 is MDHEN and CDR2 SYDVKM. The length of the CDR3 is 17 residues. V was clipped by 3 bases and J by 5 bases, with 23 bases between them. The CDR3 loop reads CASSFLGLAGQSDEQYF. The DNA of the CDR3 is TGTGCCAGCAGTTTTTTGGGTCTGGCAGGCCAATCCGACGAGCAGTACTTC.

This clone was counted a single time. This chain links TRBV5-1 with TRBJ1-4; D is perhaps TRBD1 (5 bases). V was pared by 3 bases and J by 7 bases, with 10 bases between. The CDR3 sequence is 13 residues long. From germline, CDR1 is SGHRS and CDR2 YFSETQ. CDR3 DNA: TGCGCCAGCAGCTGGGGCCCGGGTGAAAAACTGTTTTTT. Encoded protein: CASSWGPGEKLFF. The full variable domain, in which reference TRBV5-1 and TRBJ1-4 provide the parts outside the CDR3, is KAGVTQTPRYLIKTRGQQVTLSCSPISGHRSVSWYQQTPGQGLQFLFEYFSETQRNKGNFPGRFSGRQFSNSRSEMNVSTLELGDSALYLCASSWGPGEKLFFGSGTQLSVL.

The chain couples TRBV11-2 to TRBJ2-5; a possible D gene is TRBD2 (7 bases). Deletions cut 7 bases from V and 5 bases from J, with 29 bases between. Germline V CDR1 and CDR2: SGHAT, FQNNGV. This CDR3 has 18 residues. The CDR3 bases are TGTGCCAGCACCCCGGGCACCCTACCCGCGGGGGCCTGGGAGACCCAGTACTTC. Amino acid sequence: CASTPGTLPAGAWETQYF. The entire variable domain, with the rest obtained from reference TRBV11-2 and TRBJ2-5, is as follows: EAGVAQSPRYKIIEKRQSVAFWCNPISGHATLYWYQQILGQGPKLLIQFQNNGVVDDSQLPKDRFSAERLKGVDSTLKIQPAKLEDSAVYLCASTPGTLPAGAWETQYFGPGTRLLVL.

The chain joins TRBV19 to TRBJ1-4; 8 nucleotides match TRBD1. V lost 6 bases to trimming and J lost 5 bases; unmatched junction nucleotides: 2. Looked up from germline, CDR1 is LNHDA and CDR2 is SQIVND (reference sequence). The CDR3 has 13 residues. The CDR3 reads CASRPGGNEKLFF. CDR3 nucleotides: TGTGCCAGTAGGCCAGGGGGCAATGAAAAACTGTTTTTT.

This clone was counted once. The V call is TRBV6-5, the J call TRBJ1-1, with 7 bases lining up with TRBD1. Germline trimming cut 7 bases from V and 7 bases from J; bases unmatched to any gene: 3. Germline CDR1 is MNHEY and CDR2 is SVGAGI. The CDR3 is made up of 11 amino acids. The CDR3 protein is CASTTGSEAFF. CDR3 sequence (DNA): TGTGCCAGCACGACAGGGAGTGAAGCTTTCTTT.

This clone was observed once. This sequence joins TRBV19 and TRBJ1-1; D perhaps matches TRBD1 (6 bases). The CDR3 contains 15 residues. Per the germline V gene, CDR1 is LNHDA and CDR2 is SQIVND (reference sequence). V was shortened by 5 bases and J by 2 bases, with 15 bases between the two germline ends. CDR3 amino acids: CASSVGRTANTEAFF. The DNA for the CDR3 is TGTGCCAGTAGTGTGGGCCGGACAGCAAACACTGAAGCTTTCTTT.